The T cell receptor beta chain under discussion was sequenced for a study of lymphopenia after photon versus proton radiotherapy. As concerns this clone: Its antigen is still unknown.

General observations from the study: Better survival with proton therapy was suggested as possible, not demonstrated. A bigger post-nadir fall in TCR diversity correlated inversely with survival time in deceased patients.

Only in-frame clones appear in the TCRdb table, and some are missing; sequencing was by immunoSEQ multiplex PCR. Among about 26,000 clones, more than 80% were seen once, and the ten largest hold 5% to 5.5%. V lost 0 bases to trimming and J lost 2 bases, with 11 bases between them. CDR1 is KGHSH, CDR2 LQKENI, per germline. The CDR3 contains 17 residues. This specimen consisted of peripheral blood, obtained from a patient treated with photon-based radiotherapy. The TCR comes from a young man with gastric cancer. V usage is TRBV18 and J usage is TRBJ2-6; D gene ambiguous. CDR3 sequence: CASSPPANGPGANVLTF. CDR3 sequence (DNA): TGTGCCAGCTCACCACCGGCTAACGGCCCTGGGGCCAACGTCCTGACTTTC.